A selection of T cell receptor beta chains follows, all from one sample in a study of post-analysis software for immune sequencing data. TCRdb recomputed calls from the PCR reads with MiXCR, one row per CDR3 protein. The sample lists fewer than 700,000 distinct CDR3 sequences, roughly 46% seen once, with 1.7% in the top ten. What was sequenced was blood. All receptors come from a girl under 18 with multiple sclerosis. The CDR3 runs from the conserved cysteine through the conserved F or W. A D gene is named only where the DNA matches it firmly. Some rows have no size entry. The others give once, few or many, or a class for an expanded clone.

>-|TRBV12-3/TRBV12-4|-|TRBJ2-1
CASSPTPPAHEQFF
TGTGCCAGCAGTCCCACTCCCCCAGCCCATGAGCAGTTCTTC
>TRBD2|TRBV4-1|few|TRBJ2-7
CASSQDTPWVAGALEQYF
TGCGCCAGCAGCCAAGATACCCCATGGGTAGCGGGGGCCCTCGAGCAGTACTTC
>-|TRBV20-1|-|TRBJ2-3
CSVPRADTQYF
TGCAGTGTTCCTAGGGCCGATACGCAGTATTTT
>TRBD1|TRBV20-1|-|TRBJ1-2
CSARDGGGQGNGYTF
TGCAGTGCTAGAGATGGTGGGGGACAGGGGAACGGCTACACCTTC
>TRBD1|TRBV6-1|-|TRBJ2-7
CASKPGQRNSYEQYF
TGTGCCAGCAAACCGGGACAGAGAAACTCCTACGAGCAGTACTTC
>TRBD1|TRBV5-5|-|TRBJ1-6
CASSLGQGVDSPLHF
TGTGCCAGCAGCTTGGGACAGGGGGTTGATTCACCCCTCCACTTT
>TRBD1|TRBV7-9|few|TRBJ1-1
CASRPWGQGINTEAFF
TGTGCCAGCAGACCCTGGGGACAGGGGATCAACACTGAAGCTTTCTTT
>TRBD2|TRBV5-1|-|TRBJ2-1
CASSRRLAGGMNEQFF
TGCGCCAGCAGCCGGAGGCTAGCGGGGGGGATGAATGAGCAGTTCTTC
>TRBD2|TRBV20-1|-|TRBJ2-1
CSARTGTSDNEQFF
TGCAGTGCTAGGACCGGGACTAGCGACAATGAGCAGTTCTTC
>-|TRBV20-1|few|TRBJ2-7
CSARAVGGYYEQYF
TGCAGTGCCAGAGCGGTAGGCGGTTACTACGAGCAGTACTTC
>TRBD1|TRBV10-3|-|TRBJ1-1
CAITSDRANTEAFF
TGTGCCATCACTAGCGACAGGGCGAACACTGAAGCTTTCTTT
>-|TRBV6-4|-|TRBJ2-7
CASSDGNTGEQYF
TGTGCCAGCAGTGACGGGAACACCGGGGAGCAGTACTTC
>-|TRBV29-1|few|TRBJ1-1
CSVSGRWATEAFF
TGCAGCGTTTCGGGACGGTGGGCAACTGAAGCTTTCTTT
>-|TRBV7-9|-|TRBJ2-7
CASRKEGRSPYF
TGTGCCAGCAGAAAGGAGGGACGCTCTCCGTACTTC
>-|TRBV7-6|few|TRBJ2-7
CASSSGVQGSYEQYF
TGTGCCAGCAGCTCGGGGGTACAGGGCTCCTACGAGCAGTACTTC
>TRBD1|TRBV2|-|TRBJ1-4
CASRDRTATNEKLFF
TGTGCCAGCAGGGACAGGACTGCAACTAATGAAAAACTGTTTTTT
>-|TRBV20-1|-|TRBJ2-1
CSAQPGLSNEQFF
TGCAGTGCACAACCCGGGCTGTCCAATGAGCAGTTCTTC
>-|TRBV7-8|-|TRBJ2-5
CASSNTGQTLGETQYF
TGTGCCAGCAGCAATACAGGACAGACCCTCGGGGAGACCCAGTACTTC
>-|TRBV20-1|once|TRBJ2-1
CSATVGESSYNEQFF
TGCAGTGCCACCGTCGGGGAGAGCTCCTACAATGAGCAGTTCTTC
>-|TRBV5-1|-|TRBJ2-1
CASSFLRDGYNEQFF
TGCGCCAGCAGCTTCCTTCGGGACGGTTACAATGAGCAGTTCTTC
>-|TRBV5-5|-|TRBJ1-1
CASSSPGAGSTEAFF
TGTGCCAGCAGCTCCCCCGGAGCGGGGAGCACTGAAGCTTTCTTT
>-|TRBV6-5|few|TRBJ1-6
CASSYGGTYNSPLHF
TGTGCCAGCAGTTACGGAGGTACCTATAATTCACCCCTCCACTTT
>-|TRBV12-3/TRBV12-4|few|TRBJ1-4
CASSPTSGSNEKLFF
TGTGCCAGCAGTCCGACCTCCGGTTCTAATGAAAAACTGTTTTTT
>-|TRBV11-2|-|TRBJ2-1
CASSLGRGAHYNEQFF
TGTGCCAGCAGCTTAGGACGGGGGGCCCATTACAATGAGCAGTTCTTC
>-|TRBV12-3/TRBV12-4|few|TRBJ2-6
CASRTGSSGANVLTF
TGTGCCAGCAGGACAGGCTCCTCTGGGGCCAACGTCCTGACTTTC
>TRBD2|TRBV3-1|-|TRBJ2-5
CASSPGSSGGDQETQYF
TGTGCCAGCAGCCCGGGCTCCAGCGGGGGGGACCAAGAGACCCAGTACTTC
>TRBD2|TRBV12-3/TRBV12-4|-|TRBJ2-7
CASSLGREGISYEQYF
TGTGCCAGCAGTTTGGGCAGGGAGGGGATTTCCTATGAGCAGTACTTC
>-|TRBV5-6|-|TRBJ1-2
CASSLGVTRGYGYTF
TGTGCCAGCAGCCTGGGGGTAACAAGAGGGTATGGCTACACCTTC
>-|TRBV21-1|-|TRBJ2-5
CASSKGGVGAHEYNEQYF
TGTGCCAGCAGCAAAGGGGGGGTGGGGGCGCATGAGTACAATGAGCAGTACTTC
>-|TRBV28|few|TRBJ2-5
CASSLRLGQGETQYF
TGTGCCAGCAGTCTCCGACTAGGGCAGGGGGAGACCCAGTACTTC
>TRBD1|TRBV5-1|-|TRBJ2-7
CASSRGTADTYEQYF
TGCGCCAGCAGTCGAGGGACAGCTGATACCTACGAGCAGTACTTC
>-|TRBV4-1|few|TRBJ2-3
CASSRGGRRTDTQYF
TGCGCCAGCAGCCGAGGCGGCAGGCGCACAGATACGCAGTATTTT
>TRBD1|TRBV5-1|-|TRBJ2-1
CASSLDRMGQDNEQFF
TGCGCCAGCAGCTTGGACAGGATGGGACAGGACAATGAGCAGTTCTTC
>-|TRBV29-1|-|TRBJ1-1
CSVDGLRENTEAFF
TGCAGCGTTGACGGTTTGAGGGAGAACACTGAAGCTTTCTTT
>TRBD1|TRBV6-5|-|TRBJ1-2
CASSPGTVRPNYGYTF
TGTGCCAGCAGCCCCGGGACAGTAAGGCCCAACTATGGCTACACCTTC
>-|TRBV20-1|once|TRBJ2-5
CSARDVLAASEEYF
TGCAGTGCTAGAGATGTACTAGCAGCCAGCGAGGAGTACTTC
>-|TRBV6-1|-|TRBJ1-2
CASSLGGFDYGYTF
TGTGCCAGCAGTTTAGGGGGATTTGACTATGGCTACACCTTC
>-|TRBV14|few|TRBJ2-3
CASSQPTLTDTQYF
TGTGCCAGCAGCCAGCCGACACTTACAGATACGCAGTATTTT
>-|TRBV6-5|-|TRBJ2-7
CASAGNYEQYF
TGTGCCAGTGCGGGGAACTACGAGCAGTACTTC
>-|TRBV12-3/TRBV12-4|-|TRBJ2-1
CASSPRRDSPYNEQFF
TGTGCCAGCAGCCCCCGCCGGGACTCCCCCTACAATGAGCAGTTCTTC
>-|TRBV12-3/TRBV12-4|few|TRBJ1-1
CASSSSGGSEAFF
TGTGCCAGCAGTTCATCCGGGGGCTCTGAAGCTTTCTTT
>-|TRBV11-3|few|TRBJ2-1
CASSLGWTAAGYNEQFF
TGTGCCAGCAGCTTAGGCTGGACTGCCGCGGGTTACAATGAGCAGTTCTTC
>TRBD1|TRBV5-5|few|TRBJ2-2
CASSWTGANTGELFF
TGTGCCAGCAGCTGGACAGGGGCGAACACCGGGGAGCTGTTTTTT
>TRBD2|TRBV10-3|-|TRBJ2-3
CAISDPLAGPNTQYF
TGTGCCATCAGTGATCCCCTAGCGGGGCCGAATACGCAGTATTTT
>-|TRBV7-9|-|TRBJ2-1
CASSRRGPGLGFF
TGTGCCAGCAGCCGACGAGGACCCGGGCTAGGGTTCTTC
>-|TRBV11-3|once|TRBJ2-1
CASSKSRFYEQFF
TGTGCCAGCAGCAAAAGTAGGTTCTATGAGCAGTTCTTC
>-|TRBV12-3/TRBV12-4|-|TRBJ1-6
CASSLQGPNSPLHF
TGTGCCAGCAGTTTACAGGGGCCTAATTCACCCCTCCACTTT
>-|TRBV9|-|TRBJ2-3
CASSVTRSADTQYF
TGTGCCAGCAGCGTGACAAGGAGTGCCGATACGCAGTATTTT
>TRBD1|TRBV27|few|TRBJ2-7
CASSEGQGYSYEQYF
TGTGCCAGCAGTGAGGGACAGGGGTACTCCTACGAGCAGTACTTC